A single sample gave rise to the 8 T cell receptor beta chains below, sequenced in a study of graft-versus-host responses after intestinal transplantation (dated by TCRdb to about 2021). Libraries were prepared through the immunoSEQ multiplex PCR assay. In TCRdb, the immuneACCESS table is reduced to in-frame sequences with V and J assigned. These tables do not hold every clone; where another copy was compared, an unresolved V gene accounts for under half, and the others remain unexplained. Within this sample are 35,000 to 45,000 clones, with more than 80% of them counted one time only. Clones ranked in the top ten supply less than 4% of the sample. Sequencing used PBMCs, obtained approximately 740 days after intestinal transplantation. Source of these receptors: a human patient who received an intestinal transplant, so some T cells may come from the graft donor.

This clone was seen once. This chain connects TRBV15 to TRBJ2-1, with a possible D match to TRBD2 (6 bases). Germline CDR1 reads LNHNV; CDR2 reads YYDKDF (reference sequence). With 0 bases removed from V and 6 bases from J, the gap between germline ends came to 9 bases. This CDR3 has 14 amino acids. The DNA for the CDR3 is TGTGCCACCAGCAGAGAACTAGCAGTCAATGAGCAGTTCTTC. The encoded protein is CATSRELAVNEQFF.

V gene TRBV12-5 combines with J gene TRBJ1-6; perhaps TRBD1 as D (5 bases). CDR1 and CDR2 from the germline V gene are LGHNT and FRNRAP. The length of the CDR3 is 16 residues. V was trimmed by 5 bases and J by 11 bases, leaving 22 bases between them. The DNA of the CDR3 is TGTGCTAGTGGTGCCGGGACGGGGCGCCGAATACCACCCCTCCACTTT. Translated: CASGAGTGRRIPPLHF.

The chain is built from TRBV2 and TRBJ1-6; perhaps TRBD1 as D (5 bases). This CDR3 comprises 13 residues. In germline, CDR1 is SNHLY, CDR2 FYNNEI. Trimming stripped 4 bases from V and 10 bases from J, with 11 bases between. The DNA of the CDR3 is TGTGCCAGCAGTGTTCAGGGTTTCTCACCCCTCCACTTT. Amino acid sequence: CASSVQGFSPLHF.

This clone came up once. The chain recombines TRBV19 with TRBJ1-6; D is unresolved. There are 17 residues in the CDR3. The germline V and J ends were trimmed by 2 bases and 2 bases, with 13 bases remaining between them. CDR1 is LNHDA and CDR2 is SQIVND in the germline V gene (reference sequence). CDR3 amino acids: CASSITVSGTYNSPLHF. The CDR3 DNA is TGTGCCAGTAGTATAACGGTCTCGGGTACCTATAATTCACCCCTCCACTTT.

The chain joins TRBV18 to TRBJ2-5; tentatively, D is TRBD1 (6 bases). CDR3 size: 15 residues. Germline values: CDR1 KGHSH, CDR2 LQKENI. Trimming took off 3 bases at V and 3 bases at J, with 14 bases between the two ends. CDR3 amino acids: CASSPPGTKKETQYF. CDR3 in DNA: TGTGCCAGCTCACCGCCCGGGACAAAAAAAGAGACCCAGTACTTC.

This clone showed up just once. For the CDR3, the DNA is TGCGCCAGCAGTTTGGGGGGACATGGGACTGAAGCTTTCTTT. Residues: CASSLGGHGTEAFF. The chain employs TRBV10-2 and TRBJ1-1; D might be TRBD1 (6 bases). Trimming stripped 5 bases from V and 5 bases from J, with 15 bases between. This CDR3 comprises 14 residues. Germline V CDR1 and CDR2: WSHSY, SAAADI.

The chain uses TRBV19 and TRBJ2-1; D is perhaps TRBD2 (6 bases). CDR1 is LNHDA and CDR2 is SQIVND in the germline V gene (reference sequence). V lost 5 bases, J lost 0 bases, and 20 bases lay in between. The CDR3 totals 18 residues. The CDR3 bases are TGTGCCAGTAGTCGGCTGGGCGGGGTTCCCAGCTCCTACAATGAGCAGTTCTTC. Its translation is CASSRLGGVPSSYNEQFF.

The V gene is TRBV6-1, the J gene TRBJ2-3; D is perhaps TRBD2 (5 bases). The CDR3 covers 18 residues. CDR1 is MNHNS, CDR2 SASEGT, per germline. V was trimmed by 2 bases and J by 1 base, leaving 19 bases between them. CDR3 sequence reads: CASSEPKLVRHRTDTQYF. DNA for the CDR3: TGTGCCAGCAGTGAACCGAAACTAGTTCGGCACCGCACAGATACGCAGTATTTT.